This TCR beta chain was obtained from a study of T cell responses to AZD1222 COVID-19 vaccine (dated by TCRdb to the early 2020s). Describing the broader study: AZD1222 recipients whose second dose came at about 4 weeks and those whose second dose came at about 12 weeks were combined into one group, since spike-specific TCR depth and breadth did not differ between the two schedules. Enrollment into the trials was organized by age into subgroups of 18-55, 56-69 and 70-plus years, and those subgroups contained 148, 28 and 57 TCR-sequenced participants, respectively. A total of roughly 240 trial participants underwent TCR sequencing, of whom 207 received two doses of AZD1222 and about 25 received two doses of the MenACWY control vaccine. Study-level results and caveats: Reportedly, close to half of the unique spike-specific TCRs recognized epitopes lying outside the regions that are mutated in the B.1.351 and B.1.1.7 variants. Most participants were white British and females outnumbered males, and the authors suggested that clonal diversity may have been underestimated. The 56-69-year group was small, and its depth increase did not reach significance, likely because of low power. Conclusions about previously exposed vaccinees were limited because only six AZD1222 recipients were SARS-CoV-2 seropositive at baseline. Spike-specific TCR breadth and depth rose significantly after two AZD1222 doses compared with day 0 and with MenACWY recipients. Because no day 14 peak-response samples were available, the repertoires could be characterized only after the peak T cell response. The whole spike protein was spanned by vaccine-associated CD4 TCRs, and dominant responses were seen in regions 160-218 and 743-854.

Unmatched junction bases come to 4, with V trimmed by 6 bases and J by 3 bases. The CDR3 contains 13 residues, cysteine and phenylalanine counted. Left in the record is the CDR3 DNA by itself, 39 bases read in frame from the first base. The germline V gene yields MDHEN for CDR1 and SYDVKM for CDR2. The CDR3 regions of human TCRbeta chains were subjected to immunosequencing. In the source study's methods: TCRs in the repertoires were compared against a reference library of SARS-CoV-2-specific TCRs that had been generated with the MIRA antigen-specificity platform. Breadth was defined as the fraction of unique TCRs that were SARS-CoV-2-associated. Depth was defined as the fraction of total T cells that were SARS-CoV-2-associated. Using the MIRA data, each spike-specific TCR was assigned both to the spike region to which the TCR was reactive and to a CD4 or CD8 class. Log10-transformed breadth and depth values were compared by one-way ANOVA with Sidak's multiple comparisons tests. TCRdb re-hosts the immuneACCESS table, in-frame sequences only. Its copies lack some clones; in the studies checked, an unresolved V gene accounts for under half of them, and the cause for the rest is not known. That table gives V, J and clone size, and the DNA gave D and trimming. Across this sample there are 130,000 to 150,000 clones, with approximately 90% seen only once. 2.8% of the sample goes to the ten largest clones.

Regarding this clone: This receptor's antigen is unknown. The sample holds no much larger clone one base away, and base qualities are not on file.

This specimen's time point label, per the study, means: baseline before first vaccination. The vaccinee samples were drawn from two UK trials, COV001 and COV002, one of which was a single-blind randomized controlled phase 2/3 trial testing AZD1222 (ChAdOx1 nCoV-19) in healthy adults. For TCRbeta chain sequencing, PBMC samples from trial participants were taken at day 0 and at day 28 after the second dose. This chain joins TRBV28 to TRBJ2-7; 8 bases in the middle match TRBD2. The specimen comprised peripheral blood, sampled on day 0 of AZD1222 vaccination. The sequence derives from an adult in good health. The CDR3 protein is CASRFGTSYEQYF. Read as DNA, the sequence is TGTGCCAGCAGGTTCGGGACTAGCTACGAGCAGTACTTC.